These T cell receptor beta chains were read from a single sample in a study of blood T cell repertoires in COVID-19. The protocol was immunoSEQ multiplex PCR, while the TCRdb copy is restricted to in-frame clones and leaves out a portion. Among some 150,000 clones listed, over 85% were seen once. Sequencing was performed on peripheral blood. These receptors were collected from a human donor in a cohort sampled during active COVID-19. The CDR3 runs from the conserved cysteine through the conserved F or W. The D gene is left open where the match is weak. Size values are once, few and many counts, or a class for expanded clones, and some rows have none.

TRBJ1-2	TRBD1	TRBV2	NA	TGTGCCAGCAGATCAGACAGGGTAGGCGGCTACACCTTC	CASRSDRVGGYTF
TRBJ2-1	NA	TRBV16	NA	TGTGCCAGCAGCCAAGCGGCCGGCGTTGGCTACAATGAGCAGTTCTTC	CASSQAAGVGYNEQFF
TRBJ1-4	TRBD1	TRBV29-1	NA	TGCAGCGTTGGTGACAGGGCCTCAAATGAAAAACTGTTTTTT	CSVGDRASNEKLFF
TRBJ1-1	NA	TRBV7-2	NA	TGTGCCAGCAGCTTACCTTCGTCAAGTAGGGGAGCTTTCTTT	CASSLPSSSRGAFF
TRBJ1-2	NA	TRBV2	NA	TGTGCCAGCAGAACAAGTGTCTCCTTCCGCTACACCTTC	CASRTSVSFRYTF
TRBJ1-5	TRBD1	TRBV5-6	NA	TGTGCCAGCAGCGGGACGGGACAGACCCATCAGCCCCAGCATTTT	CASSGTGQTHQPQHF
TRBJ2-2	TRBD1	TRBV19	NA	TGTGCCAGTAGCCCTACAGGGGGCACCGGGGAGCTGTTTTTT	CASSPTGGTGELFF
TRBJ2-2	NA	TRBV4-2	once	TGTGCCAGCAGCCAAGATCCAGAAACCGGGGAGCTGTTTTTT	CASSQDPETGELFF
TRBJ2-7	TRBD2	TRBV24-1	NA	TGTGCCACCAGTGATGGGCCGACTAGCGGGGGCTCCGATTTTGGCGAGCAGTACTTC	CATSDGPTSGGSDFGEQYF
TRBJ1-6	TRBD1	TRBV5-5	NA	TGTGCCAGCAGCCCGACAGGGGGCGCGGATTCACCCCTCCACTTT	CASSPTGGADSPLHF
TRBJ2-3	NA	TRBV7-9	NA	TGTGCCAGCAGCCCCGTAGGGGGCACAGATACGCAGTATTTT	CASSPVGGTDTQYF
TRBJ2-7	NA	TRBV10-1	once	TGCGCCAGCATGGGAGACAGGACCTACGAGCAGTACTTC	CASMGDRTYEQYF
TRBJ1-2	NA	TRBV5-1	NA	TGCGCCAGCAGCTTGGAGGGGCTAGGCTATGGCTACACCTTC	CASSLEGLGYGYTF
TRBJ1-5	NA	TRBV19	NA	TGTGCCAGTGTGGACAGCGGTGAGCAGCCCCAGCATTTT	CASVDSGEQPQHF
TRBJ1-2	NA	TRBV4-3	NA	TGCGCCAGCAGTCTTCATGACAGGACACTCTATGGCTACACCTTC	CASSLHDRTLYGYTF
TRBJ1-3	TRBD1	TRBV6-5	NA	TGTGCCAGCACTATGAGGGGGCAATCTGGAAACACCATATATTTT	CASTMRGQSGNTIYF